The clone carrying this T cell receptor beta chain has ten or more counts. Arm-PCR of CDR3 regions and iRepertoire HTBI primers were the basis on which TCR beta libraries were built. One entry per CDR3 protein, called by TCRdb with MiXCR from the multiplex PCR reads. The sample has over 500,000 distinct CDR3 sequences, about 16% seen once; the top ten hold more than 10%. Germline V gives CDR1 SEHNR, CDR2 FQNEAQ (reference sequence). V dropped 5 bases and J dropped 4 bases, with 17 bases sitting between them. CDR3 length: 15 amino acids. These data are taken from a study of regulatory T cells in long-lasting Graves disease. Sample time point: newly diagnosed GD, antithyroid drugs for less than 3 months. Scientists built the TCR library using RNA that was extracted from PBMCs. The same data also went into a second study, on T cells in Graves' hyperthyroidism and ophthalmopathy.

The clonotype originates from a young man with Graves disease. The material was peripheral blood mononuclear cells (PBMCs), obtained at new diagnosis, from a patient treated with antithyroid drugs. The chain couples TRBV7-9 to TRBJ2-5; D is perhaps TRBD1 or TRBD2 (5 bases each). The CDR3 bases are TGTGCCAGCAGCCCACCGGGACGAGGGCGAGAGACCCAGTACTTC. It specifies CASSPPGRGRETQYF.